This T cell receptor (beta chain) was recovered during a study of CD8 T cells in Susac syndrome. Notes on the study in general: The study conceded that relatively few individuals underwent its TCR sequencing and HLA analysis.

The CDR3 sequence is 13 residues long. Per the germline V gene, CDR1 is SGHVS and CDR2 is FQNEAQ. Trimming shortened V by 3 bases and J by 6 bases, and 11 bases separated the two germline ends. High-throughput TCR beta sequencing covered peripheral CD8+ and CD4+ T cells. Negative isolation was applied to CD8+ and CD4+ T cells, and FACS enrichment was applied to TEMRA cells. Remarks on this clonotype: Its cognate antigen is unknown.

Random hexamers served to reverse transcribe roughly 0.5 to 1 ug RNA. TCRdb re-analysed the immunoSEQ multiplex PCR reads in MiXCR, keeping a single row per CDR3 protein. The table includes roughly 150,000 distinct CDR3 sequences, roughly 94% detected once. The sequenced sample consisted of CD8+ T cells from PBMCs. The receptor was isolated from a human donor with multiple sclerosis. This rearrangement joins TRBV7-8 to TRBJ2-5; D is uncertain. CDR3 sequence: CASSFLGYQTQYF. CDR3 sequence (DNA): TGTGCCAGCAGCTTTCTCGGTTATCAGACCCAGTACTTC. Looking up the rest from reference TRBV7-8 and TRBJ2-5 gives the full variable domain: GAGVSQSPRYKVAKRGQDVALRCDPISGHVSLFWYQQALGQGPEFLTYFQNEAQLDKSGLPSDRFFAERPEGSVSTLKIQRTQQEDSAVYLCASSFLGYQTQYFGPGTRLLVL.